This T cell receptor (beta chain) was sequenced for a study of T cell changes during pregnancy in multiple sclerosis. The CDR3 contains 17 residues. With 1 base removed from V and 0 bases from J, the gap between germline ends came to 15 bases. CDR1 and CDR2 (germline): MNHNS, SASEGT. Using immunoSEQ multiplex PCR, the repertoire was profiled, and TCRdb retains in-frame clones only, with some absent. The sample contains fewer than 70,000 clones, just over 90% of which appear only once. This clone was found once. The chain carries TRBV6-1 and TRBJ1-2, with D possibly matching TRBD1 (6 bases). This receptor was taken from a female donor with multiple sclerosis, enrolled in a pregnancy study. The sequenced sample was peripheral blood, obtained in the third trimester of pregnancy. The CDR3: CASSEGRQAAANYGYTF. The CDR3, as DNA: TGTGCCAGCAGTGAAGGCCGACAGGCCGCGGCTAACTATGGCTACACCTTC.